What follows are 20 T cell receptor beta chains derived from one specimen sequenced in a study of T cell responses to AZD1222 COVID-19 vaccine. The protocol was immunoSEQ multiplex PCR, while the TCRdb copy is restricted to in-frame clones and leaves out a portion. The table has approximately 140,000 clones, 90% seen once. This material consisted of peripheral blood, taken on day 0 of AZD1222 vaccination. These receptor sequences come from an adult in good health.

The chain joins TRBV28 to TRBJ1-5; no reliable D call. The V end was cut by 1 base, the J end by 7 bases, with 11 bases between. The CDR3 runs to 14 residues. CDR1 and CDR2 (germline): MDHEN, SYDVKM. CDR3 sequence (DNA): TGTGCCAGCAGTTTATACGGTGGGCCCCAGCCCCAGCATTTT. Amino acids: CASSLYGGPQPQHF.

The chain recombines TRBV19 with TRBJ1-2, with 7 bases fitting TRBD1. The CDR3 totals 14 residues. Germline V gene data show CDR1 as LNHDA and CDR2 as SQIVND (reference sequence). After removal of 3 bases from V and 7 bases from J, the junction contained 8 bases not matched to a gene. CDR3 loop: CASSMARDSLGYTF. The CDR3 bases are TGTGCCAGTAGTATGGCCCGGGACAGCCTTGGCTACACCTTC.

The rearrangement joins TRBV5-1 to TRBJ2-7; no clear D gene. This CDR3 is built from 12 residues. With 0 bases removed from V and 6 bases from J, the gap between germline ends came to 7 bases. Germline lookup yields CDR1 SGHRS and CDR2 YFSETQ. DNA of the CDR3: TGCGCCAGCAGCTTGGCCAAGGGCGAGCAGTACTTC. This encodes CASSLAKGEQYF.

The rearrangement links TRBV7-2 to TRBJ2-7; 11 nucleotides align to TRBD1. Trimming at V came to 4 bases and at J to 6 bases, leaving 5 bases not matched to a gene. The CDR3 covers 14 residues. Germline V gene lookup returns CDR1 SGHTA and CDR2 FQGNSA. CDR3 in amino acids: CASSSGTGGIEQYF. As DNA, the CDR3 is TGTGCCAGCAGCTCCGGGACAGGGGGAATCGAGCAGTACTTC.

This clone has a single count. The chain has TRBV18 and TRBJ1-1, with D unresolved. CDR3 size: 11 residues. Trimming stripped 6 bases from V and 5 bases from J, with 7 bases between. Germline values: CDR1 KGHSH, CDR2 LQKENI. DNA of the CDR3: TGTGCCAGCTCCGCTGGGACTGAAGCTTTCTTT. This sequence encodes CASSAGTEAFF.

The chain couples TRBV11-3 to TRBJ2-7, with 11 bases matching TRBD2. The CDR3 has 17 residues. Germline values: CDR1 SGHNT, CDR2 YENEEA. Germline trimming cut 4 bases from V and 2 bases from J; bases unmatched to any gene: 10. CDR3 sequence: CASSSSTSGRTAYEQYF. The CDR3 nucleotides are TGTGCCAGCAGCTCGAGTACTAGCGGGAGAACTGCCTACGAGCAGTACTTC.

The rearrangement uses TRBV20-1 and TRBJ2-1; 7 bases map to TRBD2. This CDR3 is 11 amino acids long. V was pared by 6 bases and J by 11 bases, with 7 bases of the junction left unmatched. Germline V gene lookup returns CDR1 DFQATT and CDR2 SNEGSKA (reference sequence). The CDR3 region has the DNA TGCAGTGCCCGGGCTAGCGGTCAGCAGTTCTTC. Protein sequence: CSARASGQQFF.

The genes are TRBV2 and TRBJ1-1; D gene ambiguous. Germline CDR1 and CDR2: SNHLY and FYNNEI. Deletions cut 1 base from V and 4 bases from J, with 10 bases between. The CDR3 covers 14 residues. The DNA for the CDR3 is TGTGCCAGCAGTGAAGGCGCCAGGAGCACTGAAGCTTTCTTT. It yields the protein CASSEGARSTEAFF.

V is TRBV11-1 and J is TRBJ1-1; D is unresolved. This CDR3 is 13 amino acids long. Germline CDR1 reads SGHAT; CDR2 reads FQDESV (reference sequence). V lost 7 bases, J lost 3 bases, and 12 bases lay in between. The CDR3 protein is CASTRLRDTEAFF. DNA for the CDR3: TGTGCCAGCACCCGTCTGCGGGACACTGAAGCTTTCTTT.

The CDR3 nucleotides read TGTGCCAGCAGTGAGAAGGACGGGACTAGGATTTGGATGGGCAATGAGCAGTTCTTC. Residues: CASSEKDGTRIWMGNEQFF. J is TRBJ2-1 and V is TRBV6-1; TRBD2 matches at 8 bases. CDR1 and CDR2 from the germline V gene are MNHNS and SASEGT. Trimming cost V 3 bases and J 6 bases; bases outside gene matches: 19. The CDR3 is made up of 19 amino acids.

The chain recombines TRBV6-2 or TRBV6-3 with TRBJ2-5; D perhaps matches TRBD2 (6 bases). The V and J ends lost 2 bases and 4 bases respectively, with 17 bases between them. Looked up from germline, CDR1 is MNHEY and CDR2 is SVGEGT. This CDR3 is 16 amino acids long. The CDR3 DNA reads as TGTGCCAGCAGTTACGGTAGACTAGACGTCTCAGAGACCCAGTACTTC. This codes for CASSYGRLDVSETQYF.

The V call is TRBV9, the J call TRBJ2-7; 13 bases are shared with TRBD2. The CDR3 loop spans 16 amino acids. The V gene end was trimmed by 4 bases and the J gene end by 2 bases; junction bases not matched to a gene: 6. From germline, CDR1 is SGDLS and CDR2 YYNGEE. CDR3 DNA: TGTGCCAGCAGCCCAGGGACTAGCGGGATCGCCTACGAGCAGTACTTC. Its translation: CASSPGTSGIAYEQYF.

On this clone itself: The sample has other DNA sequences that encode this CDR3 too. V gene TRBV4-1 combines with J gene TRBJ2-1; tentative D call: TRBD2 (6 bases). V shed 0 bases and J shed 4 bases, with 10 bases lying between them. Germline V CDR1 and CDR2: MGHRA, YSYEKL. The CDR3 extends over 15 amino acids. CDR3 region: CASSQEGTYYNEQFF. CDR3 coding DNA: TGCGCCAGCAGCCAAGAGGGGACTTATTACAATGAGCAGTTCTTC.

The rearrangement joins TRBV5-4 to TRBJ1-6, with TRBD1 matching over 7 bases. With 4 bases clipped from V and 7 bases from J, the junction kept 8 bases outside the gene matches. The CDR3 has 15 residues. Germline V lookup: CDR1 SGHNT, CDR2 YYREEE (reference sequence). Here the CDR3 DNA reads TGTGCCAGCAGCGTAAAGACAGGGTCAAATTCACCCCTCCACTTT. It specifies CASSVKTGSNSPLHF.

CDR3 sequence (DNA): TGTGCCAGTAGTTTGATTCCAGGGTTCTCCTACGAGCAGTACTTC. Amino acid sequence: CASSLIPGFSYEQYF. This sequence joins TRBV19 and TRBJ2-7, with D possibly being TRBD1 (5 bases). Trimming stripped 5 bases from V and 0 bases from J, with 14 bases between. Germline CDR1 LNHDA, CDR2 SQIVND (reference sequence). The CDR3 contains 15 residues.

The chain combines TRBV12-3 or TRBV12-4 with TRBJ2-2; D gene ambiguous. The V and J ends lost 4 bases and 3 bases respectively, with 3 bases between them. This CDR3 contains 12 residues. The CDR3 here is CASSSDTGELFF. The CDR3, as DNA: TGTGCCAGCAGTTCGGACACCGGGGAGCTGTTTTTT.

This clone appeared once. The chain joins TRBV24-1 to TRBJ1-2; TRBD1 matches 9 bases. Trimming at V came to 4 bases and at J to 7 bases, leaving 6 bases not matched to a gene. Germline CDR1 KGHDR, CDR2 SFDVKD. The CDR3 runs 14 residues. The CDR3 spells CATSDPGQGFGYTF. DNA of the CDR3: TGTGCCACCAGTGACCCGGGACAGGGTTTTGGCTACACCTTC.

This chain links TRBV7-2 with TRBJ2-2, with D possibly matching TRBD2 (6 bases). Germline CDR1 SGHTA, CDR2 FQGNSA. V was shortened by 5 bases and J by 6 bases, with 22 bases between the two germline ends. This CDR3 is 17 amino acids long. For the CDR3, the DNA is TGTGCCAGCAGCCCCCGGGAGAGTCGGTCGGGGTCCGGGGAGCTGTTTTTT. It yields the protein CASSPRESRSGSGELFF. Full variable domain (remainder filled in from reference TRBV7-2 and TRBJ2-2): GAGVSQSPSNKVTEKGKDVELRCDPISGHTALYWYRQSLGQGLEFLIYFQGNSAPDKSGLPSDRFSAERTGGSVSTLTIQRTQQEDSAVYLCASSPRESRSGSGELFFGEGSRLTVL.

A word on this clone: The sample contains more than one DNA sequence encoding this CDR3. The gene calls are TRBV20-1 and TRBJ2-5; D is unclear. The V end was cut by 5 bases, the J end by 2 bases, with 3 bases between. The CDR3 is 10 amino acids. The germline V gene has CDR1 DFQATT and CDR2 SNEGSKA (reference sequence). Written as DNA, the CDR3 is TGCAGTGCTGCTCAAGAGACCCAGTACTTC. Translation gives CSAAQETQYF.

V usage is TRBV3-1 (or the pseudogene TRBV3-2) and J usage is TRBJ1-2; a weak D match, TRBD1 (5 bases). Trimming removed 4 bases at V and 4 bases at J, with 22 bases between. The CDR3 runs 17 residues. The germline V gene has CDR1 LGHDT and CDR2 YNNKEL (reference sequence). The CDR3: CASSPLVGGGPTYGYTF. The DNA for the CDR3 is TGTGCCAGCAGCCCCTTGGTCGGGGGAGGCCCCACCTATGGCTACACCTTC.